A selection of T cell receptor beta chains follows, all from one sample in a study of OX40 agonist ivuxolimab in advanced cancers. Profiled with immunoSEQ multiplex PCR; TCRdb holds only in-frame clones, not every one. The sample has tens of thousands of clones; 81% are singletons. This specimen consisted of CD4+ or CD8+ T cells sorted from blood, obtained in a trial of the OX40 agonist ivuxolimab. All receptors derive from an adult with an advanced solid tumor such as melanoma, head and neck, liver or kidney cancer. CDR3s include the opening cysteine and the closing phenylalanine or tryptophan. D genes are given only for firm matches. For some rows the clone size is stated as once, few or many, or as a class when expanded; others skip it.

D: .; J: TRBJ1-4; size: .; V: TRBV19; CDR3: CASTHGGQIIEKLFF; DNA: TGTGCCAGTACCCATGGGGGACAAATAATTGAAAAACTGTTTTTT
D: TRBD1; J: TRBJ1-1; size: few; V: TRBV11-2; CDR3: CASSLTQGAEAFF; DNA: TGTGCCAGCAGCTTAACACAGGGGGCTGAAGCTTTCTTT
D: TRBD1; J: TRBJ2-7; size: .; V: TRBV6-4; CDR3: CASSDYLTGVDEQYF; DNA: TGTGCCAGCAGTGACTACCTCACAGGGGTCGACGAGCAGTACTTC
D: TRBD1; J: TRBJ1-5; size: .; V: TRBV2; CDR3: CASSGPGTANQPQHF; DNA: TGTGCCAGCAGCGGCCCAGGGACAGCAAATCAGCCCCAGCATTTT
D: .; J: TRBJ1-2; size: .; V: TRBV5-6; CDR3: CASSLPTNYGYTF; DNA: TGTGCCAGCAGCTTGCCGACGAATTATGGCTACACCTTC
D: .; J: TRBJ1-1; size: .; V: TRBV6-5; CDR3: CASSYRGGLDTEAFF; DNA: TGTGCCAGCAGTTACCGAGGGGGATTGGACACTGAAGCTTTCTTT
D: TRBD1; J: TRBJ1-2; size: .; V: TRBV5-1; CDR3: CASSPGTGYGYTF; DNA: TGCGCCAGCAGCCCCGGGACAGGATATGGCTACACCTTC
D: TRBD2; J: TRBJ2-1; size: .; V: TRBV6-6; CDR3: CASSLGSSTSGGQFF; DNA: TGTGCCAGCAGTTTAGGGTCCTCGACTAGCGGGGGACAGTTCTTC
D: TRBD1; J: TRBJ2-7; size: .; V: TRBV7-2; CDR3: CASSLQKTGAHEQYF; DNA: TGTGCCAGCAGCTTACAAAAGACAGGGGCCCACGAGCAGTACTTC
D: .; J: TRBJ1-2; size: .; V: TRBV27; CDR3: CASSFRLTGGNYGYTF; DNA: TGTGCCAGCAGTTTCCGCCTGACAGGAGGGAACTATGGCTACACCTTC
D: .; J: TRBJ1-4; size: .; V: TRBV30; CDR3: CACSRVENEKLFF; DNA: TGTGCCTGCTCCAGGGTCGAGAATGAAAAACTGTTTTTT
D: TRBD1; J: TRBJ1-2; size: .; V: TRBV5-4; CDR3: CASSLEGANYGYTF; DNA: TGTGCCAGCAGCTTGGAGGGGGCCAACTATGGCTACACCTTC
D: TRBD2; J: TRBJ2-7; size: .; V: TRBV27; CDR3: CASSSPSGGLYEQYF; DNA: TGTGCCAGCAGTTCTCCGAGCGGGGGGCTCTACGAGCAGTACTTC
D: .; J: TRBJ2-7; size: few; V: TRBV14; CDR3: CASSQWYEQYF; DNA: TGTGCCAGCAGCCAGTGGTACGAGCAGTACTTC
D: TRBD2; J: TRBJ2-5; size: .; V: TRBV9; CDR3: CASSALAGPQETQYF; DNA: TGTGCCAGCAGCGCCCTAGCGGGCCCCCAAGAGACCCAGTACTTC
D: .; J: TRBJ1-2; size: .; V: TRBV7-2; CDR3: CASSFSYGYTF; DNA: TGTGCCAGCAGCTTTTCCTATGGCTACACCTTC
D: .; J: TRBJ2-1; size: .; V: TRBV11-2; CDR3: CASSLWGYNEQFF; DNA: TGTGCCAGCAGCTTATGGGGATACAATGAGCAGTTCTTC
D: .; J: TRBJ2-5; size: .; V: TRBV19; CDR3: CASSRDGETQYF; DNA: TGTGCCAGTAGCAGAGATGGAGAGACCCAGTACTTC
D: .; J: TRBJ1-4; size: .; V: TRBV18; CDR3: CASSPPGAVTNEKLFF; DNA: TGTGCCAGCTCACCACCGGGGGCCGTAACTAATGAAAAACTGTTTTTT
D: .; J: TRBJ1-2; size: .; V: TRBV18; CDR3: CASNSQWVGFYGYTF; DNA: TGTGCCAGTAATAGTCAGTGGGTCGGCTTCTATGGCTACACCTTC
D: .; J: TRBJ1-1; size: .; V: TRBV7-9; CDR3: CASSLRPRTVGATEAFF; DNA: TGTGCCAGCAGCTTGCGACCCAGGACAGTGGGTGCCACTGAAGCTTTCTTT
D: .; J: TRBJ2-1; size: once; V: TRBV6-4; CDR3: CASSVGGQIRGGNEQFF; DNA: TGTGCCAGCAGTGTAGGTGGCCAGATAAGAGGAGGCAATGAGCAGTTCTTC
D: .; J: TRBJ1-1; size: .; V: TRBV18; CDR3: CASSPPSTRTTEAFF; DNA: TGTGCCAGCTCACCACCGAGCACCCGGACCACTGAAGCTTTCTTT
D: .; J: TRBJ2-2; size: .; V: TRBV5-6; CDR3: CASSFLQDGELFF; DNA: TGTGCCAGCAGCTTCTTACAGGACGGGGAGCTGTTTTTT
D: .; J: TRBJ1-3; size: .; V: TRBV25-1; CDR3: CASSEQPGNTIYF; DNA: TGTGCCAGCAGTGAACAGCCTGGAAACACCATATATTTT
D: .; J: TRBJ1-1; size: .; V: TRBV7-2; CDR3: CASSPLGGGEAFF; DNA: TGTGCCAGCAGCCCATTGGGTGGGGGTGAAGCTTTCTTT
D: .; J: TRBJ2-1; size: .; V: TRBV5-1; CDR3: CASNPSPGGANNEQFF; DNA: TGCGCCAGCAACCCCTCTCCTGGGGGGGCCAACAATGAGCAGTTCTTC
D: .; J: TRBJ2-5; size: .; V: TRBV7-2; CDR3: CASSLDLPETQYF; DNA: TGTGCCAGCAGCTTAGACCTCCCAGAGACCCAGTACTTC
D: TRBD1; J: TRBJ1-3; size: .; V: TRBV19; CDR3: CASSPRQGAWGNTIYF; DNA: TGTGCCAGTAGTCCGCGACAGGGGGCCTGGGGAAACACCATATATTTT
D: .; J: TRBJ1-2; size: .; V: TRBV5-4; CDR3: CASSPGHTIKYGYTF; DNA: TGTGCCAGCAGCCCCGGACATACTATCAAGTATGGCTACACCTTC
D: TRBD1; J: TRBJ1-1; size: .; V: TRBV7-9; CDR3: CASSAYAGTGRTEAFF; DNA: TGTGCCAGCAGCGCCTACGCCGGGACAGGGAGGACTGAAGCTTTCTTT
D: .; J: TRBJ1-1; size: .; V: TRBV9; CDR3: CASSVATGVRSTEAFF; DNA: TGTGCCAGCAGCGTAGCTACGGGGGTAAGGAGCACTGAAGCTTTCTTT
D: .; J: TRBJ2-1; size: .; V: TRBV5-6; CDR3: CASSSGVRNEQFF; DNA: TGTGCCAGCAGCTCAGGGGTCAGGAACGAGCAGTTCTTC
D: .; J: TRBJ2-2; size: .; V: TRBV6-1; CDR3: CASSYVGELFF; DNA: TGTGCCAGCAGCTACGTGGGGGAGCTGTTTTTT
D: .; J: TRBJ2-7; size: .; V: TRBV5-4; CDR3: CASSSGIGRYEQYF; DNA: TGTGCCAGCAGTTCCGGGATTGGCCGCTACGAGCAGTACTTC
D: TRBD1; J: TRBJ2-3; size: .; V: TRBV30; CDR3: CAWSVPGQGTDTQYF; DNA: TGTGCCTGGAGTGTCCCGGGACAGGGTACAGATACGCAGTATTTT
D: TRBD1; J: TRBJ1-1; size: .; V: TRBV27; CDR3: CASSLGQGGNTEAFF; DNA: TGTGCCAGCAGTTTAGGACAGGGAGGGAACACTGAAGCTTTCTTT
D: TRBD1; J: TRBJ1-1; size: .; V: TRBV18; CDR3: CASSYGTGRGEAFF; DNA: TGTGCCAGCTCATATGGGACAGGGAGAGGGGAAGCTTTCTTT
D: .; J: TRBJ2-1; size: .; V: TRBV6-1; CDR3: CASRRPGNEQFF; DNA: TGTGCCAGCAGAAGGCCAGGGAATGAGCAGTTCTTC
D: .; J: TRBJ1-1; size: few; V: TRBV7-2; CDR3: CASSLELNTEAFF; DNA: TGTGCCAGCAGCTTAGAGTTAAACACTGAAGCTTTCTTT
D: .; J: TRBJ2-5; size: .; V: TRBV18; CDR3: CASSPPQGGLSQETQYF; DNA: TGTGCCAGCTCACCACCGCAAGGGGGATTATCCCAAGAGACCCAGTACTTC
D: TRBD1; J: TRBJ1-2; size: .; V: TRBV10-3; CDR3: CAPIQGATYYGYTF; DNA: TGTGCCCCGATACAGGGGGCGACCTACTATGGCTACACCTTC
D: .; J: TRBJ2-2; size: .; V: TRBV2; CDR3: CASSEPTRPNTGELFF; DNA: TGTGCCAGCAGTGAACCGACTAGGCCGAACACCGGGGAGCTGTTTTTT
D: .; J: TRBJ1-2; size: .; V: TRBV7-9; CDR3: CASSSESRQAAF; DNA: TGTGCCAGCAGCTCGGAATCAAGACAGGCAGCCTTC
D: TRBD2; J: TRBJ2-3; size: .; V: TRBV10-2; CDR3: CASSDQTSGGEHITDTQYF; DNA: TGCGCCAGCAGTGACCAGACTAGCGGGGGGGAACACATCACAGATACGCAGTATTTT
D: TRBD2; J: TRBJ2-3; size: .; V: TRBV6-6; CDR3: CASSYLAGGSTDTQYF; DNA: TGTGCCAGCAGTTACCTAGCGGGGGGTAGCACAGATACGCAGTATTTT
D: .; J: TRBJ1-6; size: .; V: TRBV30; CDR3: CAWRGAGALNSPLHF; DNA: TGTGCCTGGAGGGGGGCGGGCGCCCTTAATTCACCCCTCCACTTT
D: .; J: TRBJ1-2; size: .; V: TRBV28; CDR3: CASGGVGNYGYTF; DNA: TGTGCCAGTGGGGGAGTGGGAAACTATGGCTACACCTTC
D: TRBD2; J: TRBJ2-3; size: .; V: TRBV18; CDR3: CASSPPAGGFLEAQYF; DNA: TGTGCCAGCTCACCACCGGCCGGGGGGTTCTTAGAGGCGCAGTATTTT
D: TRBD1; J: TRBJ1-3; size: .; V: TRBV5-1; CDR3: CASSPQEGWDSGNTIYF; DNA: TGCGCCAGCAGCCCCCAGGAAGGTTGGGACAGTGGAAACACCATATATTTT
D: TRBD1; J: TRBJ1-6; size: .; V: TRBV10-3; CDR3: CAAKGQGANNSPLHF; DNA: TGTGCCGCAAAGGGTCAGGGGGCAAATAATTCACCCCTCCACTTT
D: .; J: TRBJ1-5; size: .; V: TRBV27; CDR3: CASSLSSIGNQPQHF; DNA: TGTGCCAGCAGTTTATCCAGCATCGGGAATCAGCCCCAGCATTTT
D: TRBD1; J: TRBJ2-5; size: .; V: TRBV4-1; CDR3: CASSQGRLGTGTQETQYF; DNA: TGCGCCAGCAGCCAAGGGCGGCTCGGGACAGGGACCCAAGAGACCCAGTACTTC
D: .; J: TRBJ2-2; size: .; V: TRBV25-1; CDR3: CASSELQTNTGELFF; DNA: TGTGCCAGCAGTGAGCTACAGACAAACACCGGGGAGCTGTTTTTT